The 17 T cell receptor beta chains below all came from one sample that was sequenced in a study of T cell responses to AZD1222 COVID-19 vaccine. Clones were read by immunoSEQ multiplex PCR, and TCRdb kept only the in-frame ones, dropping some. The profile shows 130,000 to 150,000 clones, 70% to 90% of them singletons. The sequenced sample was peripheral blood, obtained 28 days after the second AZD1222 dose. All receptors derive from an adult who received the AZD1222 COVID-19 vaccine.

The chain recombines TRBV5-6 with TRBJ1-5, with D perhaps TRBD1 (6 bases). CDR3 length: 15 residues. In germline, CDR1 is SGHDT, CDR2 YYEEEE. Trimming left V 6 bases short and J 6 bases short, with 19 bases between. Here the CDR3 DNA reads TGTGCCAGCACCATTTGGAGGGGGGCCGGTCAGCCCCAGCATTTT. Protein sequence: CASTIWRGAGQPQHF.

The V call is TRBV4-1, the J call TRBJ1-1, with D possibly being TRBD1 (6 bases). Trimming left V 5 bases short and J 4 bases short, with 14 bases between. This CDR3 has 14 amino acids. Germline-derived CDR1 and CDR2 are MGHRA and YSYEKL. CDR3 loop: CASSAQGGGTEAFF. The CDR3 DNA is TGCGCCAGCAGCGCCCAAGGGGGTGGCACTGAAGCTTTCTTT.

The chain recombines TRBV19 with TRBJ1-2; D is unclear. Germline CDR1 reads LNHDA; CDR2 reads SQIVND (reference sequence). Trimming left V 8 bases short and J 2 bases short, with 15 bases between. The CDR3 runs to 14 residues. The CDR3: CASSYGESNYGYTF. Here the CDR3 DNA reads TGTGCCAGTTCCTATGGAGAATCGAACTATGGCTACACCTTC.

This chain uses TRBV9 with TRBJ1-1; D is undetermined. The germline V and J ends were trimmed by 0 bases and 4 bases, with 13 bases remaining between them. Germline values: CDR1 SGDLS, CDR2 YYNGEE. The CDR3 is 15 amino acids. CDR3: CASSVVAPRGTEAFF. The CDR3 DNA sequence: TGTGCCAGCAGCGTAGTCGCCCCCCGGGGCACTGAAGCTTTCTTT.

This clone was counted a single time. The V call is TRBV14, the J call TRBJ2-1; D not resolved. V shed 1 base and J shed 4 bases, with 14 bases lying between them. The CDR3 sequence is 16 residues long. Germline V CDR1 and CDR2: SGHDN, FVKESK. CDR3 sequence reads: CASSQVLGPTYNEQFF. The CDR3 DNA reads as TGTGCCAGCAGCCAAGTCTTGGGTCCCACTTACAATGAGCAGTTCTTC. Full variable domain (rest looked up from reference TRBV14 and TRBJ2-1): EAGVTQFPSHSVIEKGQTVTLRCDPISGHDNLYWYRRVMGKEIKFLLHFVKESKQDESGMPNNRFLAERTGGTYSTLKVQPAELEDSGVYFCASSQVLGPTYNEQFFGPGTRLTVL.

This chain connects TRBV5-1 to TRBJ1-1; D is unclear. Between the trimmed V and J ends, which lost 5 bases and 7 bases, there was a span of 12 bases. The CDR3 length is 12 residues. In germline, CDR1 is SGHRS, CDR2 YFSETQ. This CDR3 is CASSSGPHEAFF. DNA of the CDR3: TGCGCCAGCAGTTCCGGGCCGCATGAAGCTTTCTTT.

The rearrangement joins TRBV5-1 to TRBJ1-1; D is undetermined. Germline V gene data show CDR1 as SGHRS and CDR2 as YFSETQ. V dropped 0 bases and J dropped 8 bases, with 11 bases sitting between them. This CDR3 spans 13 amino acids. The CDR3 reads CASSLATPPEAFF. Written as DNA, the CDR3 is TGCGCCAGCAGCTTGGCCACCCCTCCCGAAGCTTTCTTT.

The chain links TRBV2 to TRBJ2-2; no firm D call. CDR1 is SNHLY and CDR2 is FYNNEI in the germline V gene. The CDR3 spans 17 residues. Deletions cut 2 bases from V and 0 bases from J, with 13 bases between. CDR3 in DNA: TGTGCCAGCAGTGAAATGGTCTACGGGCCGAACACCGGGGAGCTGTTTTTT. Protein product: CASSEMVYGPNTGELFF.

This clone was observed a single time. The chain is built from TRBV6-5 and TRBJ2-1, with 7 nucleotides matching TRBD2. CDR1 and CDR2 from the germline V gene are MNHEY and SVGAGI. Germline trimming cut 0 bases from V and 6 bases from J; bases unmatched to any gene: 5. The CDR3 is 15 amino acids. In DNA form, the CDR3 reads TGTGCCAGCAGTTACTCTTTTTCGGGGGGCAATGAGCAGTTCTTC. This sequence encodes CASSYSFSGGNEQFF.

CDR3 region: CAWRRDGNTEAFF. CDR3 DNA sequence: TGTGCCTGGAGGAGGGATGGGAACACTGAAGCTTTCTTT. This chain uses TRBV30 with TRBJ1-1, with D unresolved. Looked up from germline, CDR1 is GTSNPN and CDR2 is SVGIG (reference sequence). CDR3 length: 13 residues. V lost 3 bases to trimming and J lost 1 base, with 9 bases between them.

A note on this clone: Other DNA sequences in this specimen translate into the identical CDR3. This chain links TRBV7-9 with TRBJ2-5, with 7 bases identical to TRBD2. V lost 2 bases and J lost 4; bases outside the gene matches: 1. The CDR3 consists of 13 residues. Germline CDR1 SEHNR, CDR2 FQNEAQ (reference sequence). Here the CDR3 reads CASSLTGGETQYF. The CDR3 DNA is TGTGCCAGCAGCTTAACGGGGGGAGAGACCCAGTACTTC.

V is TRBV2 and J is TRBJ2-5; D is possibly TRBD2 (5 bases). This CDR3 region has 12 residues. Trimming removed 8 bases at V and 5 bases at J, with 12 bases between. Germline V gives CDR1 SNHLY, CDR2 FYNNEI. The CDR3 coding sequence is TGTGCCAGCCCGGGCAGCGGCGAGACCCAGTACTTC. Encoded protein: CASPGSGETQYF.

The V gene is TRBV5-4, the J gene TRBJ1-2; 7 positions match TRBD1. Trimming removed 2 bases from V and 6 bases from J; junction bases left unmatched: 13. The V gene's germline CDR1 is SGHNT and CDR2 YYREEE (reference sequence). CDR3 length: 16 amino acids. CDR3 bases: TGTGCCAGCAGCTTTTTAGAAAGGGGGCTCTTGAATGGCTACACCTTC. It specifies CASSFLERGLLNGYTF.

In its sample, this clone was seen once. This chain uses TRBV5-4 with TRBJ2-3, with TRBD2 identical over 10 bases. Germline V CDR1 and CDR2: SGHNT, YYREEE (reference sequence). This CDR3 is built from 15 residues. After removal of 1 base from V and 3 bases from J, the junction contained 2 bases not matched to a gene. CDR3: CASSLLAGGTDTQYF. DNA for the CDR3: TGTGCCAGCAGCTTGTTAGCGGGAGGTACAGATACGCAGTATTTT.

The sample holds a few counts of this clone. The V and J genes are TRBV12-1 and TRBJ1-3. TRBV12-1 represents a pseudogene. This CDR3 has 19 amino acids. Here the CDR3 DNA reads TGTGCCAGCAGCCCCTACAAAGGCGGGGAGCAAGCTTCTGGAAACACCATATATTTT. It encodes CASSPYKGGEQASGNTIYF.

V is TRBV10-3 and J is TRBJ2-1; maybe TRBD2 (6 bases). The germline gives CDR1 ENHRY, CDR2 SYGVKD. Trimming took 6 bases from V and 9 from J, leaving 21 bases between them. CDR3 length: 15 residues. The chain's CDR3 is CAIRNSGTAKGEQFF. In DNA form, the CDR3 reads TGTGCCATCAGAAATTCCGGGACTGCGAAGGGTGAGCAGTTCTTC.

This clone was recorded only once. The genes are TRBV10-2 and TRBJ1-2, with no clear D. V gave up 6 bases and J gave up 0 bases, with 8 bases separating them. The CDR3 sequence is 13 residues long. Germline V gene lookup returns CDR1 WSHSY and CDR2 SAAADI. The CDR3 coding sequence is TGCGCCAGCAGCGACGTATCTAACTATGGCTACACCTTC. Translation: CASSDVSNYGYTF.